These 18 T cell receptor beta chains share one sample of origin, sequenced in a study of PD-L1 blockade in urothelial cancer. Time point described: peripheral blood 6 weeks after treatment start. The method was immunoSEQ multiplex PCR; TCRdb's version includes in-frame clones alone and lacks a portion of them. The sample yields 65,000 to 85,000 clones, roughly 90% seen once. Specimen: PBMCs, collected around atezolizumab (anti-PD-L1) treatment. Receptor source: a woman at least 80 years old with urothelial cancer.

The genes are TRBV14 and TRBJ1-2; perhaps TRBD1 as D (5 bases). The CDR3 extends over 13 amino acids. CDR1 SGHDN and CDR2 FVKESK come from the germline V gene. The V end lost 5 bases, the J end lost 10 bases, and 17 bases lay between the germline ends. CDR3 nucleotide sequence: TGTGCCAGCAGCTTAAACCACGACAGCGCCTACACCTTC. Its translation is CASSLNHDSAYTF.

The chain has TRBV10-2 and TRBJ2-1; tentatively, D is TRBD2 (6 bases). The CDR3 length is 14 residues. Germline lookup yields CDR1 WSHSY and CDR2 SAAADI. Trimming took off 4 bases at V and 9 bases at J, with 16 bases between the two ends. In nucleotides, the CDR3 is TGCGCCAGCAGTGGGGACTCTCTTTGGGGTGAGCAGTTCTTC. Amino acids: CASSGDSLWGEQFF.

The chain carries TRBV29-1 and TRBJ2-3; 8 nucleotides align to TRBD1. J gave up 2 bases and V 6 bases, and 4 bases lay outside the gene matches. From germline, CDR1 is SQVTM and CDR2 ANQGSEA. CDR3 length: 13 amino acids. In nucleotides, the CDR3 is TGCAGCGTAGGACAGGGAAACACAGATACGCAGTATTTT. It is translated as CSVGQGNTDTQYF.

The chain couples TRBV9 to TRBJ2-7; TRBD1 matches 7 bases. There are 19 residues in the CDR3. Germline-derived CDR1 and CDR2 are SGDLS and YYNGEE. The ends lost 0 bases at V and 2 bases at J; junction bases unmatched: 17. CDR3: CASSVEPDRAALLPYEQYF. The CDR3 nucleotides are TGTGCCAGCAGCGTAGAACCAGACAGGGCTGCTCTCCTCCCCTACGAGCAGTACTTC.

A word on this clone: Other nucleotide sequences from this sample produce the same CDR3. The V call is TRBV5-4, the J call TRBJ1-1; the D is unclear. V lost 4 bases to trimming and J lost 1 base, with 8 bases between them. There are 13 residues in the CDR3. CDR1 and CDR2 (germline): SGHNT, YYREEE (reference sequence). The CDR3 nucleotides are TGTGCCAGCAGCCTGGCGGGGAACACTGAAGCTTTCTTT. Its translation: CASSLAGNTEAFF.

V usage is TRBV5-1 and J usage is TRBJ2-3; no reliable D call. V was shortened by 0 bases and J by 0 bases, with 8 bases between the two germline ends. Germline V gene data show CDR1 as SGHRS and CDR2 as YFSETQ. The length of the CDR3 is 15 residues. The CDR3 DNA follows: TGCGCCAGCAGCTTGGGCGGTGGGAGCACAGATACGCAGTATTTT. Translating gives CASSLGGGSTDTQYF.

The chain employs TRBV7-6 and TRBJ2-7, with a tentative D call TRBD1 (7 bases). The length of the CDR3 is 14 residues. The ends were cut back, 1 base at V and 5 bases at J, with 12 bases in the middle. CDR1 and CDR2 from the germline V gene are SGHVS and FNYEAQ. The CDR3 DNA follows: TGTGCCAGCAGCTTAGGGCAGGGGGGAAACGAGCAGTACTTC. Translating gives CASSLGQGGNEQYF.

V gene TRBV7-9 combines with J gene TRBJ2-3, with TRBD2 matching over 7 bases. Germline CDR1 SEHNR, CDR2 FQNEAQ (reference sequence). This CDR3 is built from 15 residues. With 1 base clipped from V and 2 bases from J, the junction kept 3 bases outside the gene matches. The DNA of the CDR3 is TGTGCCAGCAGCTTAGGTAGCGGGCTCACAGATACGCAGTATTTT. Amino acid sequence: CASSLGSGLTDTQYF. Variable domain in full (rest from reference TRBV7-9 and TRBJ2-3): DTGVSQNPRHKITKRGQNVTFRCDPISEHNRLYWYRQTLGQGPEFLTYFQNEAQLEKSRLLSDRFSAERPKGSFSTLEIQRTEQGDSAMYLCASSLGSGLTDTQYFGPGTRLTVL.

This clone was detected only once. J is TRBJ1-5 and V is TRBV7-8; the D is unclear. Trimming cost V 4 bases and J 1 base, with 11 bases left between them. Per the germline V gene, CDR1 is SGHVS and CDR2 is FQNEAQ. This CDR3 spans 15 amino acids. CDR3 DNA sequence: TGTGCCAGCAGCTCAACGGGGTTGAGCAATCAGCCCCAGCATTTT. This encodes CASSSTGLSNQPQHF.

The CDR3 here is CASSDMNTEAFF. The DNA for the CDR3 is TGTGCCAGCAGTGACATGAACACTGAAGCTTTCTTT. This sequence joins TRBV25-1 and TRBJ1-1, with D uncertain. CDR3 length equals 12 residues. V was clipped by 3 bases and J by 0 bases, with 2 bases between them. The germline gives CDR1 MGHDK, CDR2 SYGVNS. Using reference TRBV25-1 and TRBJ1-1 for the parts outside the CDR3, the full variable domain is EADIYQTPRYLVIGTGKKITLECSQTMGHDKMYWYQQDPGMELHLIHYSYGVNSTEKGDLSSESTVSRIRTEHFPLTLESARPSHTSQYLCASSDMNTEAFFGQGTRLTVV.

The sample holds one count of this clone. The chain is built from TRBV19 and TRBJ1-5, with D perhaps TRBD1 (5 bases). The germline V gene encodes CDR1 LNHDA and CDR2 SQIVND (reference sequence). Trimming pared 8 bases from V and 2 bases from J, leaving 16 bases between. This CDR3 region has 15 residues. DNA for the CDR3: TGTGCCAGTGACCACCAGGGTGTGGGCAATCAGCCCCAGCATTTT. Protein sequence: CASDHQGVGNQPQHF.

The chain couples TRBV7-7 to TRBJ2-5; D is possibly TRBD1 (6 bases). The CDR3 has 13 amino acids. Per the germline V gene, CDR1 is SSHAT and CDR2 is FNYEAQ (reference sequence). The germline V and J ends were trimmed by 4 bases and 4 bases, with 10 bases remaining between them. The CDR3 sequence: CASSSSDRETQYF. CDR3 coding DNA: TGTGCCAGCAGCTCGTCGGACAGAGAGACCCAGTACTTC.

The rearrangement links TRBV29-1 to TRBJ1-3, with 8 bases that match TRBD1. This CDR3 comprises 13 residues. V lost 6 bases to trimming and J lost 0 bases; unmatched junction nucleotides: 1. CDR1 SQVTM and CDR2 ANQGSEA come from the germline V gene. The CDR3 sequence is CSVGQGSGNTIYF. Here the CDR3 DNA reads TGCAGCGTCGGACAGGGCTCTGGAAACACCATATATTTT.

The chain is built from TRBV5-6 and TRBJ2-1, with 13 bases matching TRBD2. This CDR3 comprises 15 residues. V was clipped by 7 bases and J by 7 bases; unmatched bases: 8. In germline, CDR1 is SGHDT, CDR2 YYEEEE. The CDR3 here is CASGGLAGVGNEQFF. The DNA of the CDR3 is TGTGCCAGCGGCGGACTAGCGGGAGTAGGAAATGAGCAGTTCTTC.

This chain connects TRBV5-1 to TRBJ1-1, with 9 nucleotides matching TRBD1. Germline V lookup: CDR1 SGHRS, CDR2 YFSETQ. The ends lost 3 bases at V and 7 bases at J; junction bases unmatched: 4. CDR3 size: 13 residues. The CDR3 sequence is CASSWGQGGEAFF. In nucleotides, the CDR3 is TGCGCCAGCAGCTGGGGACAGGGCGGTGAAGCTTTCTTT.

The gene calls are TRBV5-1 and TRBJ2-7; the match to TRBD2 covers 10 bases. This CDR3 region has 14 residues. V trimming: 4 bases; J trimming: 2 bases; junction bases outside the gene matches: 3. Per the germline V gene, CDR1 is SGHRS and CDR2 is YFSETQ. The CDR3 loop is CASSPGLAAYEQYF. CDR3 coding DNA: TGCGCCAGCAGCCCAGGACTAGCGGCCTACGAGCAGTACTTC.

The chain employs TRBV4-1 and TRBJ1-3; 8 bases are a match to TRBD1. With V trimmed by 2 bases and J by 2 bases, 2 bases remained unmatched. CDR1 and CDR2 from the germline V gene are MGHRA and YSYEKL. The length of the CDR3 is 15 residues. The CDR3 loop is CASSQSTGAGNTIYF. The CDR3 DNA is TGCGCCAGCAGCCAATCGACAGGGGCTGGAAACACCATATATTTT.

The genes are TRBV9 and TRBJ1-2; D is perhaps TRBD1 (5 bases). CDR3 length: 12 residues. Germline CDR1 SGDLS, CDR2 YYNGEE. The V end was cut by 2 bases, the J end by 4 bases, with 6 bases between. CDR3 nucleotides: TGTGCCAGCAGCGTCCAGGGCTATGGCTACACCTTC. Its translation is CASSVQGYGYTF.